Below, 27 T cell receptor beta chains from the same sample are listed, as sequenced in a study of cytomegalovirus exposure and HLA in healthy donors (TCRdb year 2017). The receptor library was made with the immunoSEQ multiplex PCR assay. For the multiplex PCR, a mixture combining 60 forward primers for TCR Vbeta segments and 13 reverse primers for TCR Jbeta segments was used. Not all clones reach the TCRdb copy of this immuneACCESS table, which keeps in-frame sequences only. Checked studies attribute under half of the gap to unresolved V genes and leave the rest unexplained. The sample table lists under 110,000 clones, over 70% of them with a count of one. About 10% of the sample rests with the top ten. The sample was PBMCs. These receptors came from a man aged 50 or older in good health and CMV-seronegative.

This clone occurred a few times. The gene calls are TRBV19 and TRBJ2-2, with a weak D call TRBD1 (6 bases). V was pared by 6 bases and J by 6 bases, with 11 bases between. This CDR3 has 13 residues. The germline CDR1 and CDR2 sequences are LNHDA and SQIVND (reference sequence). CDR3 sequence reads: CASSGTGSGELFF. Written as DNA, the CDR3 is TGTGCCAGTAGCGGAACAGGGTCCGGGGAGCTGTTTTTT.

The chain carries TRBV6-6 and TRBJ2-7; D gene unclear. This CDR3 comprises 13 residues. The germline V gene encodes CDR1 MNHNY and CDR2 SVGAGI (reference sequence). V lost 7 bases and J 0 bases, leaving 10 bases between the germline ends. Here the CDR3 DNA reads TGTGCCAGCACCAGACCAGGCTCCTACGAGCAGTACTTC. Translated: CASTRPGSYEQYF.

This chain connects TRBV4-2 to TRBJ1-3, with 8 bases that match TRBD1. V lost 4 bases and J lost 8; bases outside the gene matches: 13. Germline loops: CDR1 LGHNA, CDR2 YNFKEQ. The CDR3 has 16 residues. In nucleotides, the CDR3 is TGTGCCAGCAGCCGGGGACAGGCCCTCGTAAGGGACACCATATATTTT. Its translation: CASSRGQALVRDTIYF.

The chain joins TRBV4-1 to TRBJ1-4; D gene uncertain. The CDR3 runs 12 residues. CDR1 is MGHRA and CDR2 is YSYEKL in the germline V gene. The V gene lost 4 bases and the J gene lost 8 bases, with 8 bases spanning the gap. The CDR3 DNA sequence: TGCGCCAGCAGCCCTGCACTAGAAAAACTGTTTTTT. It codes for CASSPALEKLFF.

About this clone: Other DNA sequences within the sample encode an identical CDR3. V is TRBV27 and J is TRBJ1-5; the D gene is possibly TRBD1 (5 bases). The germline V and J ends were trimmed by 8 bases and 1 base, with 9 bases remaining between them. The CDR3 contains 13 residues. CDR1 MNHEY and CDR2 SMNVEV come from the germline V gene (reference sequence). In DNA form, the CDR3 reads TGTGCCAGCTCGCGACAGAGCAATCAGCCCCAGCATTTT. This translates into CASSRQSNQPQHF.

This clone was observed once. V gene TRBV5-1 combines with J gene TRBJ1-1; D remains unclear. Germline V lookup: CDR1 SGHRS, CDR2 YFSETQ. The CDR3 loop spans 15 amino acids. With 0 bases removed from V and 1 base from J, the gap between germline ends came to 10 bases. The CDR3 loop is CASSLVSVPNTEAFF. The CDR3 DNA is TGCGCCAGCAGCTTGGTGTCAGTCCCGAACACTGAAGCTTTCTTT.

The CDR3 region is CASSTGGGGETQYF. The CDR3 coding sequence is TGTGCCAGCAGCACGGGGGGCGGGGGGGAGACCCAGTACTTC. This chain joins TRBV11-2 and TRBJ2-5, with 8 bases fitting TRBD2. The CDR3 spans 14 residues. V dropped 5 bases and J dropped 5; count of bases not matched to a gene: 7. CDR1 and CDR2 from the germline V gene are SGHAT and FQNNGV.

The chain carries TRBV6-5 and TRBJ2-5; tentatively, D is TRBD2 (6 bases). The J call may be in error: the DNA end matches TRBJ2-7 better. Per germline, CDR1 MNHEY and CDR2 SVGAGI. There are 16 residues in the CDR3. This CDR3 is CASSSNRRGGSYEQYF. The DNA of the CDR3 is TGTGCCAGCAGTTCCAACCGGCGGGGAGGTTCGTACGAGCAGTACTTC.

The chain is built from TRBV28 and TRBJ1-3; no reliable D call. Germline V gene sequence: CDR1 MDHEN, CDR2 SYDVKM. This CDR3 is 15 amino acids long. Between the trimmed V and J ends, which lost 3 bases and 0 bases, there was a span of 9 bases. The CDR3: CASSLRSNSGNTIYF. The DNA of the CDR3 is TGTGCCAGCAGTTTGCGGTCCAACTCTGGAAACACCATATATTTT. Variable domain in full (rest from reference TRBV28 and TRBJ1-3): DVKVTQSSRYLVKRTGEKVFLECVQDMDHENMFWYRQDPGLGLRLIYFSYDVKMKEKGDIPEGYSVSREKKERFSLILESASTNQTSMYLCASSLRSNSGNTIYFGEGSWLTVV.

This clone was found a few times. The chain links TRBV6-6 to TRBJ2-7; D may be TRBD1 (5 bases). Germline V lookup: CDR1 MNHNY, CDR2 SVGAGI (reference sequence). The CDR3 consists of 14 residues. V lost 4 bases to trimming and J lost 3 bases, with 13 bases between them. In nucleotides, the CDR3 is TGTGCCAGCAGTTCGTTCAGGGTGAGCTACGAGCAGTACTTC. This encodes CASSSFRVSYEQYF.

This clone was seen only once. The genes are TRBV29-1 and TRBJ2-5; 9 nucleotides align to TRBD1. The CDR3 extends over 14 amino acids. CDR1 is SQVTM and CDR2 is ANQGSEA in the germline V gene. The V and J ends lost 5 bases and 5 bases, in that order; junction bases with no gene match: 9. The CDR3 DNA sequence: TGCAGCGTTAAAACCGGGACAGGGAGGGAGACCCAGTACTTC. Its translation is CSVKTGTGRETQYF.

This clone was seen more than once but under ten times. This CDR3 reads CASSQDGKQGAGTQYF. CDR3 sequence (DNA): TGCGCCAGCAGCCAAGATGGGAAACAGGGGGCTGGGACCCAGTACTTC. This chain connects TRBV4-1 to TRBJ2-5; 9 bases are a match to TRBD1. Per germline, CDR1 MGHRA and CDR2 YSYEKL. Germline trimming cut 0 bases from V and 7 bases from J; bases unmatched to any gene: 9. The CDR3 spans 16 residues.

The chain recombines TRBV5-4 with TRBJ2-7, with D perhaps TRBD2 (6 bases). The CDR3 sequence is 14 residues long. V dropped 2 bases and J dropped 1 base, with 10 bases sitting between them. The germline V gene encodes CDR1 SGHNT and CDR2 YYREEE (reference sequence). DNA for the CDR3: TGTGCCAGCAGCTTAGGAGGGCCGTCCTACGAGCAGTACTTC. This gives the protein CASSLGGPSYEQYF.

The J gene is TRBJ1-2, the V gene TRBV6-1; 11 nucleotides align to TRBD1. This CDR3 is built from 14 residues. Per germline, CDR1 MNHNS and CDR2 SASEGT. The ends lost 5 bases at V and 7 bases at J; junction bases unmatched: 6. This CDR3 is CASSFRTGGRGYTF. The CDR3 region has the DNA TGTGCCAGCAGTTTCCGGACAGGGGGCCGTGGCTACACCTTC.

The J gene is TRBJ2-5, the V gene TRBV7-9, with 10 bases that match TRBD2. The CDR3 sequence is 16 residues long. CDR1 and CDR2 (germline): SEHNR, FQNEAQ (reference sequence). The V segment lost 5 bases and the J segment 5 bases; nucleotides outside the gene matches: 11. The CDR3 DNA sequence: TGTGCCAGCAGCCCAGGAGCGGGGGGGCCTTCGGAGACCCAGTACTTC. This gives the protein CASSPGAGGPSETQYF.

V usage is TRBV7-2 and J usage is TRBJ2-7; tentative D call: TRBD1 (6 bases). Trimming removed 3 bases at V and 3 bases at J, with 9 bases between. This CDR3 is built from 13 residues. Germline V lookup: CDR1 SGHTA, CDR2 FQGNSA. The CDR3 DNA reads TGTGCCAGCAGCTTCCGGGACAACTACGAGCAGTACTTC. Its protein product is CASSFRDNYEQYF. The full variable domain, with the rest looked up from reference TRBV7-2 and TRBJ2-7, is GAGVSQSPSNKVTEKGKDVELRCDPISGHTALYWYRQSLGQGLEFLIYFQGNSAPDKSGLPSDRFSAERTGGSVSTLTIQRTQQEDSAVYLCASSFRDNYEQYFGPGTRLTVT.

This chain uses TRBV18 with TRBJ2-7; 12 bases map to TRBD2. This CDR3 has 16 residues. Germline-derived CDR1 and CDR2 are KGHSH and LQKENI. V was pared by 3 bases and J by 3 bases, with 6 bases of the junction left unmatched. CDR3 DNA sequence: TGTGCCAGCTCACCTTCGACTAGCGGGAGTGGCTACGAGCAGTACTTC. Its protein product is CASSPSTSGSGYEQYF.

This clone was seen a few times. V gene TRBV5-6 combines with J gene TRBJ1-1; D might be TRBD1 (5 bases). In germline, CDR1 is SGHDT, CDR2 YYEEEE. The CDR3 extends over 14 amino acids. Trimming took 3 bases from V and 1 from J, leaving 10 bases between them. The CDR3 region has the DNA TGTGCCAGCAGCTCCTTGACAGCGAACACTGAAGCTTTCTTT. Protein product: CASSSLTANTEAFF.

Only a few counts were recorded for this clone. The V and J genes are TRBV28 and TRBJ2-2; D gene unclear. The CDR3 has 15 residues. V lost 5 bases, J lost 5 bases, and 15 bases lay in between. CDR1 MDHEN and CDR2 SYDVKM come from the germline V gene. The CDR3 sequence: CASSTPRLETGELFF. Here the CDR3 DNA reads TGTGCCAGCAGTACTCCCAGACTCGAGACCGGGGAGCTGTTTTTT.

V usage is TRBV7-2 and J usage is TRBJ2-2, with TRBD1 identical over 7 bases. CDR3 length: 15 amino acids. With V trimmed by 3 bases and J by 1 base, 2 bases remained unmatched. Germline V gene sequence: CDR1 SGHTA, CDR2 FQGNSA. CDR3 loop: CASSFDRVNTGELFF. CDR3 sequence (DNA): TGTGCCAGCAGCTTCGACAGGGTGAACACCGGGGAGCTGTTTTTT.

V gene TRBV5-4 combines with J gene TRBJ2-1, with 7 bases lining up with TRBD1. The germline gives CDR1 SGHNT, CDR2 YYREEE (reference sequence). The J segment lost 4 bases and the V segment lost 1 base, leaving 5 bases of the junction unmatched. The CDR3 sequence is 15 residues long. The CDR3 DNA sequence: TGTGCCAGCAGCTTGCAAGGGGGCGGGTACAATGAGCAGTTCTTC. Translated: CASSLQGGGYNEQFF.

The chain is built from TRBV7-9 and TRBJ2-3; TRBD1 might be the D (6 bases). CDR1 SEHNR and CDR2 FQNEAQ come from the germline V gene (reference sequence). This CDR3 is 15 amino acids long. V was shortened by 11 bases and J by 0 bases, with 18 bases between the two germline ends. For the CDR3, the DNA is TGTGCCGGTAACGGTGGGGGCCTTAGCACAGATACGCAGTATTTT. The encoded protein is CAGNGGGLSTDTQYF.

This clone was recorded only once. The genes are TRBV30 and TRBJ1-3, with D possibly being TRBD1 (5 bases). Trimming removed 4 bases from V and 2 bases from J, with 12 bases in between. The CDR3 length is 14 residues. Germline-derived CDR1 and CDR2 are GTSNPN and SVGIG (reference sequence). The CDR3 sequence is CAWTLGVPGNTIYF. The CDR3 DNA reads TGTGCCTGGACTCTAGGGGTCCCTGGAAACACCATATATTTT. The full variable domain, with the rest looked up from reference TRBV30 and TRBJ1-3, is SQTIHQWPATLVQPVGSPLSLECTVEGTSNPNLYWYRQAAGRGLQLLFYSVGIGQISSEVPQNLSASRPQDRQFILSSKKLLLSDSGFYLCAWTLGVPGNTIYFGEGSWLTVV.

The J gene is TRBJ2-7, the V gene TRBV5-6; TRBD1 is a possible D gene (5 bases). Germline assignment: CDR1 SGHDT and CDR2 YYEEEE. The CDR3 extends over 14 amino acids. V lost 1 base, J lost 2 bases, and 10 bases lay in between. CDR3 protein: CASSLWGQTYEQYF. CDR3 nucleotide sequence: TGTGCCAGCAGCTTGTGGGGCCAGACCTACGAGCAGTACTTC.

The V call is TRBV6-6, the J call TRBJ2-3; D is perhaps TRBD2 (5 bases). The germline gives CDR1 MNHNY, CDR2 SVGAGI (reference sequence). Trimming removed 5 bases from V and 6 bases from J, with 12 bases in between. The CDR3 covers 13 residues. CDR3 nucleotides: TGTGCCAGCAGTCCCGCGAGGGAGGATACGCAGTATTTT. Its translation is CASSPAREDTQYF.

Here the CDR3 DNA reads TGCAGCGGTACAGGGGGACCCACAGATACGCAGTATTTT. Translating it yields CSGTGGPTDTQYF. The chain carries TRBV29-1 and TRBJ2-3; TRBD1 agrees at 8 bases. CDR3 length equals 13 residues. The germline gives CDR1 SQVTM, CDR2 ANQGSEA. The J segment lost 2 bases and the V segment lost 7 bases, leaving 5 bases of the junction unmatched.

The chain is built from TRBV2 and TRBJ2-5; 7 bases line up with TRBD2. Germline V lookup: CDR1 SNHLY, CDR2 FYNNEI. The trim removed 6 bases at V and 5 bases at J, leaving 3 bases unmatched. The CDR3 is 12 amino acids. CDR3: CASRGEGETQYF. The CDR3 DNA follows: TGTGCCAGCAGGGGGGAGGGGGAGACCCAGTACTTC.